What follows is one TCR beta chain and its context. The V gene end was trimmed by 4 bases and the J gene end by 6 bases; junction bases not matched to a gene: 4. Germline lookup yields CDR1 SGHVS and CDR2 FNYEAQ. This CDR3 region has 14 residues. This record belongs to a study of somatic mutations in cytotoxic T cells in rheumatoid arthritis. Sequencing used immunoSEQ multiplex PCR; TCRdb keeps in-frame clones, though not all of them. The table includes thousands of clones, around 87% detected once. The receptor was derived from a man aged 35 to 55 with rheumatoid arthritis. Sample: CD8+ T cells sorted from blood. The rearrangement uses TRBV7-6 and TRBJ2-1; TRBD1 agrees at 9 bases. DNA for the CDR3: TGTGCCAGCAGCTCCCCGGGACAGGGCAATGAGCAGTTCTTC. As protein: CASSSPGQGNEQFF.